This T cell receptor beta chain was sequenced in a study of beta chain features in type 1 diabetes. Study results and limitations: Shorter TCRB CDR3s, moderately but significantly so, marked every one of the four CD4+ subsets in Type 1 diabetes patients. Cells expressing TCR highly could be over-represented by cDNA sequencing. Short templates might get an advantage during PCR, and this would be equal in patients and controls.

V shed 4 bases and J 7 bases; nucleotides not matched to a gene: 7. Germline CDR1 and CDR2: KGHSH and LQKENI. This CDR3 is built from 14 residues. This clone came up a few times. Its specificity is unknown. Every donor provided one heparinised blood draw, which averaged approximately 100 mL. As every portion of the isolated RNA was reverse transcribed, the sequencing read expressed TCRB transcripts. Repertoires were generated with immunoSEQ multiplex PCR, while TCRdb's copy carries only in-frame clones and drops some. The sample holds more than 300,000 clones; around 16% are singletons and the top ten take roughly 0.017%.

The material sequenced was naive CD4+ T cells from blood. This clonotype was obtained from a woman between 18 and 29 years old in good health. This chain connects TRBV18 to TRBJ2-1; 7 bases fit TRBD1. CDR3 region: CASSLSTGTNEQFF. The CDR3 DNA sequence: TGTGCCAGCTCACTATCGACAGGGACAAATGAGCAGTTCTTC.